This paragraph covers one T cell receptor (beta chain) sequence. The sequenced fragment ends 3 residues before the CDR3 boundary, so the rest is inferred from the germline J gene. Germline CDR1 SGHVS, CDR2 FQNEAQ. The CDR3 is made up of 13 amino acids. The entry originates in a study of T cells in women clearing cervical HPV infection. Here immunoSEQ multiplex PCR was the method, and the copy in TCRdb shows in-frame clones only, minus some. Its clone listing holds more than 20,000 clones. This sequence was found in a woman between 18 and 75 years old with a cervical HPV16 infection that either progressed to CIN3+ or cleared (not recorded which). The V gene is TRBV7-8, the J gene TRBJ2-4; possible D gene TRBD1, 7 bases. The sample was blood buffy coat. The CDR3 DNA, read in part, is TGTGCCAGCAGCTTGGAGGGGGCGTATGGT. Translation gives CASSLEGAYG. The CDR3 in full is CASSLEGAYGQYF.